The next 30 T cell receptor beta chains were all read from a single sample in a study of T cells in Graves' hyperthyroidism and ophthalmopathy. Template material for amplifying TCR beta CDR3 regions consisted of RNA transcripts. Initially, a first-round RT-PCR of the TCR CDR3 employed the HTBI primer set. MiXCR, run by TCRdb on the multiplex PCR reads, gives a single entry per CDR3 protein. This repertoire shows about 500,000 distinct CDR3 sequences, around 43% found once; its top ten account for around 44%. Sequenced material: peripheral blood or thyroid tissue (not recorded which). The source of these receptors is an adult woman with Graves' disease, either hyperthyroidism or ophthalmopathy (not recorded which).

This clonotype was detected ten times or more. CDR3 in DNA: TGCGCCAGCAGCCCCGAAGAGGGTCCTGGTGAGCAGTACTTC. Its protein is CASSPEEGPGEQYF. The rearrangement joins TRBV4-1 to TRBJ2-7; TRBD2 might be the D (5 bases). Germline assignment: CDR1 MGHRA and CDR2 YSYEKL. This CDR3 region has 14 residues. V lost 4 bases and J lost 7, with 17 bases in between.

This sequence joins TRBV10-1 and TRBJ2-1; the D gene could be TRBD1 or TRBD2 (5 bases each). V shed 6 bases and J shed 1 base, with 10 bases lying between them. The CDR3 is made up of 14 amino acids. Per the germline V gene, CDR1 is WNHNN and CDR2 is SYGVQD (reference sequence). CDR3 amino acids: CASSPGRSYNEQFF. The DNA of the CDR3 is TGCGCCAGCAGCCCGGGACGGTCCTACAATGAGCAGTTCTTC.

This clonotype was picked up one time. This chain connects TRBV9 to TRBJ2-7; D remains ambiguous. Trimming removed 0 bases at V and 2 bases at J, with 9 bases between. Germline lookup yields CDR1 SGDLS and CDR2 YYNGEE. The CDR3 loop spans 14 amino acids. CDR3 in amino acids: CASSVGTAPYEQYF. CDR3 bases: TGTGCCAGCAGCGTAGGGACGGCCCCCTACGAGCAGTACTTC.

In this sample, this clonotype turned up once. Possible read error: a much larger clone is one base away. The chain carries TRBV2 and TRBJ1-5; no clear D gene. Trimming removed 11 bases from V and 2 bases from J, with 13 bases in between. The germline V gene has CDR1 SNHLY and CDR2 FYNNEI. This CDR3 has 13 amino acids. The CDR3 region is CAWANKGNQPQHF. The CDR3, as DNA: TGTGCCTGGGCAAACAAGGGCAATCAGCCCCAGCATTTT.

The rearrangement links TRBV20-1 to TRBJ1-4; D is possibly TRBD1 (6 bases). The V and J ends lost 2 bases and 8 bases respectively, with 9 bases between them. The CDR3 covers 12 residues. CDR1 is DFQATT, CDR2 SNEGSKA, per germline (reference sequence). The CDR3 is CSARQGYEKLFF. CDR3 in DNA: TGCAGTGCTAGACAGGGGTACGAAAAACTGTTTTTT.

About this clonotype: A single base separates this from a much larger clone, so it may be a read error. J is TRBJ1-2 and V is TRBV10-3, with 9 bases aligning to TRBD1. V lost 5 bases and J lost 3; bases outside the gene matches: 10. The CDR3 sequence is 16 residues long. Germline-derived CDR1 and CDR2 are ENHRY and SYGVKD. CDR3 DNA: TGTGCCATCAGTCCGACGGCGGGGACAGGGCACTATGGCTACACCTTC. It yields the protein CAISPTAGTGHYGYTF.

Sample share makes this clonotype medium-sized. J is TRBJ1-1 and V is TRBV10-2; D not certain. Deletions cut 7 bases from V and 6 bases from J, with 12 bases between. CDR1 WSHSY and CDR2 SAAADI come from the germline V gene. The CDR3 has 12 residues. CDR3 loop: CASNDPGAEAFF. DNA of the CDR3: TGCGCCAGCAACGACCCCGGTGCTGAAGCTTTCTTT.

The chain joins TRBV7-8 to TRBJ2-2, with D uncertain. Germline loops: CDR1 SGHVS, CDR2 FQNEAQ. The CDR3 is made up of 13 amino acids. The ends were cut back, 4 bases at V and 4 bases at J, with 7 bases in the middle. CDR3 nucleotide sequence: TGTGCCAGCAGCTCCGGAATCACCGGGGAGCTGTTTTTT. This codes for CASSSGITGELFF.

This chain joins TRBV6-5 and TRBJ2-7; D is uncertain. The V end lost 0 bases, the J end lost 1 base, and 13 bases lay between the germline ends. The CDR3 is 16 residues long. CDR1 is MNHEY and CDR2 is SVGAGI in the germline V gene. The CDR3 nucleotides read TGTGCCAGCAGTTACTCATTTACCCTACCTTCCTACGAGCAGTACTTC. This encodes CASSYSFTLPSYEQYF.

CDR3 region: CSVGGSGRFYTDTQYF. CDR3 coding DNA: TGCAGCGTGGGAGGGAGCGGGAGATTCTACACAGATACGCAGTATTTT. The V call is TRBV29-1, the J call TRBJ2-3; 8 bases map to TRBD2. CDR1 and CDR2 (germline): SQVTM, ANQGSEA. J gave up 2 bases and V 6 bases, and 13 bases lay outside the gene matches. This CDR3 comprises 16 residues.

This chain links TRBV7-3 with TRBJ1-3; D is unclear. CDR1 is SGHTA and CDR2 is FQGTGA in the germline V gene. This CDR3 is built from 10 residues. The V end was cut by 5 bases, the J end by 11 bases, with 7 bases between. CDR3 sequence reads: CASSRKPIYF. CDR3 nucleotide sequence: TGTGCCAGCAGCCGCAAGCCCATATATTTT.

CDR3 sequence (DNA): TGCAGCGTTGATCGGTTGAGGGCTTTCTTT. As protein: CSVDRLRAFF. The chain couples TRBV29-1 to TRBJ1-1, with D unclear. Between the trimmed V and J ends, which lost 3 bases and 11 bases, there was a span of 10 bases. CDR3 size: 10 residues. Per germline, CDR1 SQVTM and CDR2 ANQGSEA.

J is TRBJ1-4 and V is TRBV5-1, with D uncertain. CDR3 size: 16 residues. V shed 3 bases and J shed 0 bases, with 12 bases lying between them. Germline CDR1 SGHRS, CDR2 YFSETQ. The CDR3 here is CASSWTGGSTNEKLFF. For the CDR3, the DNA is TGCGCCAGCAGCTGGACCGGCGGCTCAACTAATGAAAAACTGTTTTTT.

The rearrangement links TRBV7-2 to TRBJ2-7; D tentatively fits TRBD1 or TRBD2 (5 bases each). CDR1 is SGHTA and CDR2 is FQGNSA in the germline V gene. Trimming cost V 7 bases and J 3 bases, with 22 bases left between them. The length of the CDR3 is 16 residues. The chain's CDR3 is CASNPVLGPGIYEQYF. The DNA for the CDR3 is TGTGCCAGCAACCCCGTGTTGGGACCGGGGATCTACGAGCAGTACTTC.

The rearrangement links TRBV7-6 to TRBJ1-1; 7 positions match TRBD1. Germline V gene data show CDR1 as SGHVS and CDR2 as FNYEAQ. Trimming removed 4 bases from V and 7 bases from J; junction bases left unmatched: 12. The CDR3 spans 15 residues. CDR3 residues: CASSYRGTEAIEAFF. In DNA form, the CDR3 reads TGTGCCAGCAGCTACCGGGGGACAGAGGCCATTGAAGCTTTCTTT. Full variable domain (rest looked up from reference TRBV7-6 and TRBJ1-1): GAGVSQSPRYKVTKRGQDVALRCDPISGHVSLYWYRQALGQGPEFLTYFNYEAQQDKSGLPNDRFSAERPEGSISTLTIQRTEQRDSAMYRCASSYRGTEAIEAFFGQGTRLTVV.

This sequence joins TRBV10-3 and TRBJ1-1, with no clear D. CDR3 length: 12 amino acids. With 10 bases removed from V and 5 bases from J, the gap between germline ends came to 14 bases. In germline, CDR1 is ENHRY, CDR2 SYGVKD. This CDR3 reads CATRPADTEAFF. The CDR3 region has the DNA TGTGCCACCAGACCCGCGGATACTGAAGCTTTCTTT.

Comment on this clonotype: It may be a read error: a sequence one base away is much more abundant. CDR3 sequence: CASGQVDQPQHF. The CDR3 DNA follows: TGTGCCAGCGGCCAAGTGGATCAGCCCCAGCATTTT. The chain combines TRBV6-2 or TRBV6-3 with TRBJ1-5, with D hard to call. Trimming removed 8 bases from V and 5 bases from J, with 10 bases in between. Per germline, CDR1 MNHEY and CDR2 SVGEGT. The CDR3 totals 12 residues.

This clonotype occurred many times. V usage is TRBV11-1 and J usage is TRBJ2-3, with D possibly TRBD1 on 6 matching bases. The germline CDR1 and CDR2 sequences are SGHAT and FQDESV (reference sequence). The CDR3 covers 16 residues. V dropped 5 bases and J dropped 6 bases, with 21 bases sitting between them. The CDR3 region has the DNA TGTGCCAGCAGCCCCGGGCAGGGGCGCACCCAGGATACGCAGTATTTT. This sequence encodes CASSPGQGRTQDTQYF.

This clonotype has at least ten counts. V is TRBV10-1 and J is TRBJ2-5; D is perhaps TRBD1 or TRBD2 (5 bases each). The CDR3 contains 13 residues. Germline V gene lookup returns CDR1 WNHNN and CDR2 SYGVQD (reference sequence). V lost 4 bases, J lost 13 bases, and 19 bases lay in between. The CDR3 spells CASSGGTGTPMYF. CDR3 DNA: TGCGCCAGCAGTGGTGGAACCGGGACGCCTATGTACTTC.

This clonotype was recorded many times. J is TRBJ1-1 and V is TRBV12-3 or TRBV12-4; 7 bases map to TRBD1. This CDR3 region has 14 residues. V lost 5 bases and J lost 1; bases outside the gene matches: 4. The CDR3 is CASSARQGNTEAFF. The CDR3 nucleotides are TGTGCCAGCAGTGCAAGACAGGGGAACACTGAAGCTTTCTTT.

This clonotype was detected once. The V gene is TRBV29-1, the J gene TRBJ1-2; a weak D match, TRBD1 (5 bases). This CDR3 is 13 amino acids long. Germline-derived CDR1 and CDR2 are SQVTM and ANQGSEA. V was shortened by 6 bases and J by 8 bases, with 19 bases between the two germline ends. The CDR3 region is CSVPEGFSGGYTF. Written as DNA, the CDR3 is TGCAGCGTACCGGAGGGGTTTTCGGGAGGCTACACCTTC.

This clonotype was recorded at least ten times. V gene TRBV15 combines with J gene TRBJ2-5; D is uncertain. Trimming removed 0 bases from V and 4 bases from J, with 12 bases in between. CDR1 and CDR2 (germline): LNHNV, YYDKDF (reference sequence). There are 15 residues in the CDR3. The CDR3 reads CATSRDPQLAETQYF. The CDR3 bases are TGTGCCACCAGCAGAGACCCCCAGCTGGCAGAGACCCAGTACTTC. Full variable domain (outside the CDR3, taken from reference TRBV15 and TRBJ2-5): DAMVIQNPRYQVTQFGKPVTLSCSQTLNHNVMYWYQQKSSQAPKLLFHYYDKDFNNEADTPDNFQSRRPNTSFCFLDIRSPGLGDTAMYLCATSRDPQLAETQYFGPGTRLLVL.

This clonotype was observed at least ten times. The chain has TRBV2 and TRBJ1-2; no reliable D call. Trimming stripped 1 base from V and 3 bases from J, with 6 bases between. This CDR3 is 13 amino acids long. Germline V gene lookup returns CDR1 SNHLY and CDR2 FYNNEI. CDR3 residues: CASSEGLDYGYTF. DNA of the CDR3: TGTGCCAGCAGTGAAGGGCTCGACTATGGCTACACCTTC.

This clonotype was seen more than once but under ten times. This chain uses TRBV5-1 with TRBJ1-3; D unclear. V was trimmed by 5 bases and J by 4 bases, leaving 7 bases between them. The CDR3 has 12 residues. CDR1 is SGHRS and CDR2 is YFSETQ in the germline V gene. The CDR3 nucleotides read TGCGCCAGCAGGGCACAGGGAAACACCATATATTTT. Its protein is CASRAQGNTIYF. Combining the CDR3 with reference TRBV5-1 and TRBJ1-3 gives the whole variable domain KAGVTQTPRYLIKTRGQQVTLSCSPISGHRSVSWYQQTPGQGLQFLFEYFSETQRNKGNFPGRFSGRQFSNSRSEMNVSTLELGDSALYLCASRAQGNTIYFGEGSWLTVV.

The chain combines TRBV2 with TRBJ1-1; possibly TRBD1 for D (5 bases). The CDR3 contains 11 residues. Trimming removed 9 bases at V and 0 bases at J, with 5 bases between. Germline-derived CDR1 and CDR2 are SNHLY and FYNNEI. As DNA, the CDR3 is TGTGCCAGACAGGTGAACACTGAAGCTTTCTTT. As protein: CARQVNTEAFF.

Worth noting for this clonotype: Just one base apart from a much larger clone, this may be a read error. The missing conserved phenylalanine or tryptophan at the end of this CDR3 makes a read error likely. The chain uses TRBV7-9 and TRBJ2-5; TRBD2 agrees at 10 bases. Losses at the gene ends were 5 bases for V and 5 bases for J; bases not matched to a gene: 14. The CDR3 has 17 amino acids. Germline V gene data show CDR1 as SEHNR and CDR2 as FQNEAQ (reference sequence). The CDR3, as DNA: TGTGCCAGCAGCCCTACAGGAGCTAGCGGGAGAGACGAGACCCAGTACCTC. Its protein is CASSPTGASGRDETQYL.

This sequence joins TRBV5-1 and TRBJ2-3, with D maybe TRBD1 (6 bases). The CDR3 is 18 residues long. Germline assignment: CDR1 SGHRS and CDR2 YFSETQ. Trimming took 3 bases from V and 1 from J, leaving 21 bases between them. CDR3 sequence reads: CASSSGRGGWTGTDTQYF. The CDR3 region has the DNA TGCGCCAGCAGCTCGGGTCGAGGGGGTTGGACAGGCACAGATACGCAGTATTTT.

The chain joins TRBV29-1 to TRBJ1-1, with 8 nucleotides matching TRBD1. The V gene end was trimmed by 1 base and the J gene end by 4 bases; junction bases not matched to a gene: 8. The CDR3 is 15 amino acids. The germline gives CDR1 SQVTM, CDR2 ANQGSEA. Written as DNA, the CDR3 is TGCAGCGTTGAAGTAGGCAGGGGGCGCGGCACTGAAGCTTTCTTT. Translated, it gives CSVEVGRGRGTEAFF.

V and J are TRBV7-9 and TRBJ2-7; perhaps TRBD2 as D (6 bases). V was trimmed by 3 bases and J by 3 bases, leaving 12 bases between them. CDR1 SEHNR and CDR2 FQNEAQ come from the germline V gene (reference sequence). The CDR3 has 14 amino acids. DNA for the CDR3: TGTGCCAGCAGCTTGATGTCTAGCGTCTACGAGCAGTACTTC. It specifies CASSLMSSVYEQYF.

The rearrangement uses TRBV5-1 and TRBJ2-7, with TRBD2 matching 7 bases. V lost 4 bases and J lost 2; bases outside the gene matches: 12. Germline lookup yields CDR1 SGHRS and CDR2 YFSETQ. The CDR3 contains 16 residues. DNA for the CDR3: TGCGCCAGCAGCGACACTAGCGACCAGTCCCCCTACGAGCAGTACTTC. As protein: CASSDTSDQSPYEQYF.